The present entry profiles one T cell receptor (beta chain) with its context. Original analysis: Reference gene primer amplification gave nucleated cell count estimates. The protocol was immunoSEQ multiplex PCR, while the TCRdb copy is restricted to in-frame clones and leaves out a portion. V, J and clone size were drawn from that table, and D and trimming were deduced from the DNA. The repertoire holds under 85,000 clones, with 86% as singletons. This sample is drawn from a study of blood T cell repertoires in COVID-19. Study-wide context: The United States, Italy and Spain were the sources of the acute and convalescent COVID-19 samples.

Germline trimming cut 7 bases from V and 9 bases from J; bases unmatched to any gene: 11. This CDR3 has 14 residues. Looked up from germline, CDR1 is LNHDA and CDR2 is SQIVND (reference sequence). This chain uses TRBV19 with TRBJ1-5, with TRBD1 matching over 8 bases. The clonotype originates from a man aged 80 or over in a cohort sampled during active COVID-19. Source material: peripheral blood. CDR3 DNA: TGTGCCAGTACTCAACAGGGGGGCGAGAGGCCCCAGCATTTT. Its translation is CASTQQGGERPQHF. Full variable domain (rest looked up from reference TRBV19 and TRBJ1-5): DGGITQSPKYLFRKEGQNVTLSCEQNLNHDAMYWYRQDPGQGLRLIYYSQIVNDFQKGDIAEGYSVSREKKESFPLTVTSAQKNPTAFYLCASTQQGGERPQHFGDGTRLSIL.